The 14 T cell receptor beta chains reported below all come from one sample, sequenced in a study of blood T cell repertoires in COVID-19. The table came from immunoSEQ multiplex PCR; TCRdb's copy has only in-frame clones and leaves some out. The sample shows about 39,000 clones, about 94% of them seen only once. The sequencing input was peripheral blood. The receptors derive from a human donor with active COVID-19. The donor label of this sample is uncertain.

The rearrangement links TRBV4-2 to TRBJ2-3; 9 nucleotides align to TRBD2. Germline V gives CDR1 LGHNA, CDR2 YNFKEQ. There are 16 residues in the CDR3. V dropped 3 bases and J dropped 3; count of bases not matched to a gene: 7. The CDR3 coding sequence is TGTGCCAGCAGCCAGCAAGCGGGGGGTGGAACAGATACGCAGTATTTT. This gives the protein CASSQQAGGGTDTQYF.

The rearrangement uses TRBV5-6 and TRBJ2-3; the D gene is possibly TRBD2 (6 bases). The CDR3 is 14 residues long. V shed 2 bases and J shed 10 bases, with 17 bases lying between them. CDR1 and CDR2 from the germline V gene are SGHDT and YYEEEE. CDR3 loop: CASSFRDSHGAQYF. In nucleotides, the CDR3 is TGTGCCAGCAGCTTCCGGGACTCACATGGGGCGCAGTATTTT. The variable domain in full, with the rest retrieved from reference TRBV5-6 and TRBJ2-3, is DAGVTQSPTHLIKTRGQQVTLRCSPKSGHDTVSWYQQALGQGPQFIFQYYEEEERQRGNFPDRFSGHQFPNYSSELNVNALLLGDSALYLCASSFRDSHGAQYFGPGTRLTVL.

The V gene is TRBV7-2, the J gene TRBJ2-7, with a tentative D call TRBD2 (5 bases). V was shortened by 5 bases and J by 2 bases, with 22 bases between the two germline ends. The CDR3 runs 17 residues. Germline V gives CDR1 SGHTA, CDR2 FQGNSA. CDR3 protein: CASSNMGGRDPTYEQYF. In DNA form, the CDR3 reads TGTGCCAGCAGCAATATGGGCGGGCGAGACCCAACCTACGAGCAGTACTTC.

The genes are TRBV6-4 and TRBJ2-7, with 9 positions matching TRBD2. Germline V gene lookup returns CDR1 MRHNA and CDR2 SNTAGT. This CDR3 has 15 amino acids. Losses at the gene ends were 5 bases for V and 4 bases for J; bases not matched to a gene: 9. In DNA form, the CDR3 reads TGTGCCAGCAGTCCTGAAGCGGGAGGACATTACGAGCAGTACTTC. This codes for CASSPEAGGHYEQYF.

The V call is TRBV28, the J call TRBJ2-5; tentative D call: TRBD2 (5 bases). This CDR3 has 16 amino acids. The V and J ends lost 9 bases and 5 bases respectively, with 25 bases between them. Germline V gene sequence: CDR1 MDHEN, CDR2 SYDVKM. CDR3 bases: TGTGCCAGGGGGAATCGGGGTGCAGGAGAAGAGGAGACCCAGTACTTC. The encoded protein is CARGNRGAGEEETQYF. Complete variable domain (other parts from reference TRBV28 and TRBJ2-5): DVKVTQSSRYLVKRTGEKVFLECVQDMDHENMFWYRQDPGLGLRLIYFSYDVKMKEKGDIPEGYSVSREKKERFSLILESASTNQTSMYLCARGNRGAGEEETQYFGPGTRLLVL.

This chain connects TRBV7-9 to TRBJ1-6; D gene unclear. CDR3 length: 19 amino acids. V lost 2 bases and J 5 bases, leaving 22 bases between the germline ends. In germline, CDR1 is SEHNR, CDR2 FQNEAQ (reference sequence). CDR3 sequence reads: CASSLNLGWGGNNNSPLHF. The CDR3 DNA follows: TGTGCCAGCAGCTTAAACCTCGGATGGGGAGGGAATAATAATTCACCCCTCCACTTT.

CDR3 loop: CASSVVASGSTDTQYF. The CDR3 nucleotides are TGTGCCAGCAGCGTAGTAGCTAGCGGGAGCACAGATACGCAGTATTTT. The chain links TRBV9 to TRBJ2-3, with 8 nucleotides matching TRBD2. Germline trimming cut 0 bases from V and 0 bases from J; bases unmatched to any gene: 3. The germline V gene has CDR1 SGDLS and CDR2 YYNGEE. The CDR3 has 16 amino acids. Combining the CDR3 with reference TRBV9 and TRBJ2-3 gives the whole variable domain DSGVTQTPKHLITATGQRVTLRCSPRSGDLSVYWYQQSLDQGLQFLIQYYNGEERAKGNILERFSAQQFPDLHSELNLSSLELGDSALYFCASSVVASGSTDTQYFGPGTRLTVL.

The chain carries TRBV3-1 (or the pseudogene TRBV3-2) and TRBJ2-7, with 8 bases aligning to TRBD2. The CDR3 length is 16 residues. The germline gives CDR1 LGHDT, CDR2 YNNKEL (reference sequence). V trimming: 4 bases; J trimming: 3 bases; junction bases outside the gene matches: 11. For the CDR3, the DNA is TGTGCCAGCAGCCCGAAAAGACTAGCGTTGAACTACGAGCAGTACTTC. Encoded protein: CASSPKRLALNYEQYF.

The V call is TRBV21-1, the J call TRBJ2-7; TRBD2, the D gene given by the table, was not confirmed from the DNA. TRBV21-1 is listed as a pseudogene. This CDR3 is built from 15 residues. The CDR3 region has the DNA TGTGCCAGCAGCACCGTCAGCGGGATCGACAACGAGCAGTACTTC. This translates into CASSTVSGIDNEQYF.

V usage is TRBV5-1 and J usage is TRBJ1-6; D gene ambiguous. Trimming removed 2 bases from V and 7 bases from J, with 13 bases in between. Germline V gene data show CDR1 as SGHRS and CDR2 as YFSETQ. There are 15 residues in the CDR3. CDR3 sequence: CASSFRGVGNSPLHF. CDR3 in DNA: TGCGCCAGCAGCTTTCGCGGGGTAGGGAATTCACCCCTCCACTTT.

V and J are TRBV7-9 and TRBJ2-3; 8 nucleotides line up with TRBD2. CDR1 and CDR2 (germline): SEHNR, FQNEAQ (reference sequence). CDR3 length: 15 residues. After removal of 1 base from V and 5 bases from J, the junction contained 5 bases not matched to a gene. The CDR3 region is CASSLERESGDTQYF. The CDR3 bases are TGTGCCAGCAGCTTAGAGCGGGAGTCTGGAGATACGCAGTATTTT.

This rearrangement joins TRBV7-2 to TRBJ2-5; 7 positions agree with TRBD2. The trim removed 5 bases at V and 2 bases at J, leaving 5 bases unmatched. CDR3 length equals 14 residues. Germline loops: CDR1 SGHTA, CDR2 FQGNSA. As DNA, the CDR3 is TGTGCCAGCAGCCCTAGCGGCAAACAAGAGACCCAGTACTTC. It yields the protein CASSPSGKQETQYF. Full variable domain (rest looked up from reference TRBV7-2 and TRBJ2-5): GAGVSQSPSNKVTEKGKDVELRCDPISGHTALYWYRQSLGQGLEFLIYFQGNSAPDKSGLPSDRFSAERTGGSVSTLTIQRTQQEDSAVYLCASSPSGKQETQYFGPGTRLLVL.

The chain joins TRBV7-8 to TRBJ2-4; 8 bases agree with TRBD1. This CDR3 has 14 amino acids. Germline CDR1 SGHVS, CDR2 FQNEAQ. V trimming: 5 bases; J trimming: 7 bases; junction bases outside the gene matches: 7. The CDR3, as DNA: TGTGCCAGCAGCGCCTCAGGGGGCGGTAACATTCAGTACTTC. Encoded protein: CASSASGGGNIQYF.

The J gene is TRBJ2-2, the V gene TRBV19; tentative D call: TRBD2 (5 bases). The V gene lost 5 bases and the J gene lost 6 bases, with 13 bases spanning the gap. This CDR3 is 14 amino acids long. Germline V CDR1 and CDR2: LNHDA, SQIVND (reference sequence). The CDR3 sequence is CASSDYVMPGELFF. The CDR3, as DNA: TGTGCCAGTAGTGACTATGTGATGCCCGGGGAGCTGTTTTTT.